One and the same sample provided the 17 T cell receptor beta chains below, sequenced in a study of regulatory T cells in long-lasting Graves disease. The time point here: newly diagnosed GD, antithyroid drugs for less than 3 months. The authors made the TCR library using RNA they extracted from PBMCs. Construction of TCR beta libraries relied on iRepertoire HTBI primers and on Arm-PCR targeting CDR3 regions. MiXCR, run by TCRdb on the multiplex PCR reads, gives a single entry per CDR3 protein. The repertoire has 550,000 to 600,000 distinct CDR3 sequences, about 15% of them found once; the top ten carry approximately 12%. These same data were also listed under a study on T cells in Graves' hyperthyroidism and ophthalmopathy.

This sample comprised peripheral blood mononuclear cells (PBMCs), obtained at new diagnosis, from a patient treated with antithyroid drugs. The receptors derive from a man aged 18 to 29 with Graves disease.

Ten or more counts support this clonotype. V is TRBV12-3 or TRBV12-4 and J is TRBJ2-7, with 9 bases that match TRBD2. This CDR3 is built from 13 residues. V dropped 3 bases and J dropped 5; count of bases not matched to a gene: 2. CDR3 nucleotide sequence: TGTGCCAGCAGTTTCGTAGCGGGAGACGAGCAGTACTTC. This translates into CASSFVAGDEQYF.

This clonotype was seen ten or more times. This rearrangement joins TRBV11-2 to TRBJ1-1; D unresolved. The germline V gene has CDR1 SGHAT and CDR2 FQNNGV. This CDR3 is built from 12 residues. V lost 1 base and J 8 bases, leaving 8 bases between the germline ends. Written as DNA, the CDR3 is TGTGCCAGCAGCTTAGTTGGGCCCGAAGCTTTCTTT. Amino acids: CASSLVGPEAFF.

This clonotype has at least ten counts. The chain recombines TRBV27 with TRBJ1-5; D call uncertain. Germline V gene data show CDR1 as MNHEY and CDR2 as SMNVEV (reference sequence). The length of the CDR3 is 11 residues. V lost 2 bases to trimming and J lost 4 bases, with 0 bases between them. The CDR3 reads CASSLNQPQHF. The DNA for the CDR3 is TGTGCCAGCAGTTTAAATCAGCCCCAGCATTTT.

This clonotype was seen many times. CDR3 in DNA: TGTGCCAGCAGTTTCGGGGGGGCCGGGGAGCTGTTTTTT. Translated: CASSFGGAGELFF. This chain links TRBV27 with TRBJ2-2, with 8 bases identical to TRBD2. Germline V gene data show CDR1 as MNHEY and CDR2 as SMNVEV (reference sequence). The CDR3 consists of 13 residues. With 3 bases clipped from V and 6 bases from J, the junction kept 0 bases outside the gene matches.

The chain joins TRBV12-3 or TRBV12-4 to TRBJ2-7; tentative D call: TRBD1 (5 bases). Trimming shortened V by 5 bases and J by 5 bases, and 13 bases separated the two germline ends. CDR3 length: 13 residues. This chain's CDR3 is CASSLNRRDEQYF. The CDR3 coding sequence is TGTGCCAGCAGTCTTAATCGCAGGGACGAGCAGTACTTC.

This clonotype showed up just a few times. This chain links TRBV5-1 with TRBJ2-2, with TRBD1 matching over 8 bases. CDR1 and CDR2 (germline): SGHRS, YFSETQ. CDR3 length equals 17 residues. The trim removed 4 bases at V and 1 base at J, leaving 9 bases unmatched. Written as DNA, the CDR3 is TGCGCCAGCAGCCCGACCCCCGGGACAGGGAACACCGGGGAGCTGTTTTTT. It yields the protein CASSPTPGTGNTGELFF. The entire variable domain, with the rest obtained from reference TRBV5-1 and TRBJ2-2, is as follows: KAGVTQTPRYLIKTRGQQVTLSCSPISGHRSVSWYQQTPGQGLQFLFEYFSETQRNKGNFPGRFSGRQFSNSRSEMNVSTLELGDSALYLCASSPTPGTGNTGELFFGEGSRLTVL.

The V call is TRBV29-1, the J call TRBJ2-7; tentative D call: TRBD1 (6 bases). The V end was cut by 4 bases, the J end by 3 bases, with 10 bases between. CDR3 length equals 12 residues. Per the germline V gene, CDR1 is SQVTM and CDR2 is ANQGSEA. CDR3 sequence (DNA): TGCAGCGTTGCACAGGGCGACTACGAGCAGTACTTC. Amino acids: CSVAQGDYEQYF.

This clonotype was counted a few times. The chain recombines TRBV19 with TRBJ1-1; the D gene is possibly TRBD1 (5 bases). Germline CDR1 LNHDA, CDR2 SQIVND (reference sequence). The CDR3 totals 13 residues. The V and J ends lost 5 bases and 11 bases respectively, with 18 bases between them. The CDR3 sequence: CASSPRAGLKAFF. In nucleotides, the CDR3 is TGTGCCAGTAGTCCCCGGGCGGGACTTAAGGCTTTCTTT.

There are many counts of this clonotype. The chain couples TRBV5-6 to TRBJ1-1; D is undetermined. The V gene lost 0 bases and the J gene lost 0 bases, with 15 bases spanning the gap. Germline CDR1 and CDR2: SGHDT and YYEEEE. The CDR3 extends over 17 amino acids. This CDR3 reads CASSLALVAEVNTEAFF. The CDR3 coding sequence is TGTGCCAGCAGCTTGGCCCTGGTAGCGGAGGTGAACACTGAAGCTTTCTTT. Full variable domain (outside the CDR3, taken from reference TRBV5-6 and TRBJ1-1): DAGVTQSPTHLIKTRGQQVTLRCSPKSGHDTVSWYQQALGQGPQFIFQYYEEEERQRGNFPDRFSGHQFPNYSSELNVNALLLGDSALYLCASSLALVAEVNTEAFFGQGTRLTVV.

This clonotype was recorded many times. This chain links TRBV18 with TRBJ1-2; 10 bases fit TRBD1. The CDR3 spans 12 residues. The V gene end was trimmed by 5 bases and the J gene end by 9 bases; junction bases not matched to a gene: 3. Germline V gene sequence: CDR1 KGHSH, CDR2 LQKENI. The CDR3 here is CASSGTGDSYTF. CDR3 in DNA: TGTGCCAGCTCAGGGACAGGGGACAGCTACACCTTC.

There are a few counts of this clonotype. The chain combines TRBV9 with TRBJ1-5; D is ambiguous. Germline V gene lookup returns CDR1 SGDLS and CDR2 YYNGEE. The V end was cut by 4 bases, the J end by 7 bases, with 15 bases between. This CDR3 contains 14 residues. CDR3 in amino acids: CASSLMGSGQPQHF. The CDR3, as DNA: TGTGCCAGCAGCCTAATGGGTTCGGGCCAGCCCCAGCATTTT.

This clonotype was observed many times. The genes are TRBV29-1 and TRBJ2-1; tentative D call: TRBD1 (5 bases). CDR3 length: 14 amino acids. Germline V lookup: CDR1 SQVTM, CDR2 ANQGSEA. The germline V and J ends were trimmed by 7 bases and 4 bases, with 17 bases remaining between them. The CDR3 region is CSAEATVGYNEQFF. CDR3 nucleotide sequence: TGCAGCGCCGAGGCGACAGTCGGTTACAATGAGCAGTTCTTC.

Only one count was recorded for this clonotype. CDR3 bases: TGCGCCAGCAGCTTGGATGTGGGCACGGCCGGCGAGCAGTACTTC. Protein: CASSLDVGTAGEQYF. The chain uses TRBV5-1 and TRBJ2-7; D gene unclear. With 0 bases removed from V and 6 bases from J, the gap between germline ends came to 16 bases. The V gene's germline CDR1 is SGHRS and CDR2 YFSETQ. CDR3 length: 15 amino acids.

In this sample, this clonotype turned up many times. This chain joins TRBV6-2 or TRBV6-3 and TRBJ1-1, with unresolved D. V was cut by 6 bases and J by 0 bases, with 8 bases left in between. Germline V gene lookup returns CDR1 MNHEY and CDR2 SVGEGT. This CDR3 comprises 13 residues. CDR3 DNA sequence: TGTGCCAGCAGCTGGACGGTGAACACTGAAGCTTTCTTT. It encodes CASSWTVNTEAFF.

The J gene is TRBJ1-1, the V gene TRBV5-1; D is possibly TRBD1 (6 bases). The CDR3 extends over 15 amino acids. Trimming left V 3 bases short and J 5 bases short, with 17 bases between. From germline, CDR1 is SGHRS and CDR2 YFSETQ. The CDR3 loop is CASSSTRGGRTEAFF. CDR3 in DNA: TGCGCCAGCAGCTCTACCCGCGGGGGGCGGACTGAAGCTTTCTTT.

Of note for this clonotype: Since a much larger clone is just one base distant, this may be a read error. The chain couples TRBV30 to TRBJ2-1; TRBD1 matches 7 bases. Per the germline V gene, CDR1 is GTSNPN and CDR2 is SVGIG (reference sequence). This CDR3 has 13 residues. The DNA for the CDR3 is TGTGCCTGGGGTGTAGCAGGGGGAAGTGAGCAGTTCTTC. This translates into CAWGVAGGSEQFF.

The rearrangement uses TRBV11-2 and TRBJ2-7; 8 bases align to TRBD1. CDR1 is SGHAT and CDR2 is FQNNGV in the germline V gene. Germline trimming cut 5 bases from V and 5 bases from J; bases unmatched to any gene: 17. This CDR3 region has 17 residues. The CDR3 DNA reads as TGTGCCAGCAGCGGCTTACAGGGGGAAGAGGCTCGCAACGAGCAGTACTTC. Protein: CASSGLQGEEARNEQYF.